This T cell receptor beta chain originates from a study of technical replicates of blood from a handful of donors. TCRdb keeps only in-frame clones here, not all; method: immunoSEQ multiplex PCR. The sample shows tens of thousands of clones, 95% to 98% of them seen only once. The CDR3 is made up of 16 amino acids. Germline CDR1 and CDR2: MGHRA and YSYEKL. V lost 3 bases and J 4 bases, leaving 16 bases between the germline ends. The gene calls are TRBV4-1 and TRBJ2-1, with D unresolved. This receptor was taken from a human donor in good health. Source material: T cells isolated from PBMCs. The CDR3: CASSHVNLVYYNEQFF. In nucleotides, the CDR3 is TGCGCCAGCAGCCATGTTAATTTGGTCTATTACAATGAGCAGTTCTTC.